This TCR beta chain was sequenced in a study of control samples from healthy donors and cancer patients. This CDR3 contains 17 residues. The count of this clone is one. TCRdb's copy holds only in-frame clones and misses some; the assay was immunoSEQ multiplex PCR. The sample has 5,500 to 8,500 clones; 76% are singletons. The sequenced sample was formalin-fixed, paraffin-embedded tissue. This TCR derives from a male donor with melanoma. The J gene is TRBJ1-3, the V gene TRBV21-1. TRBV21-1 is designated a pseudogene. The CDR3 nucleotides read TGTGCCAGCAGCAAAGGACCTCCTACCACCTCTGGAAACACCATATATTTT. Its translation: CASSKGPPTTSGNTIYF.